Listed below are T cell receptor beta chains from one sample, sequenced in a study of radiotherapy plus CTLA-4 blockade in lung cancer. The data were produced by immunoSEQ multiplex PCR, yet TCRdb's version contains in-frame clones alone and is incomplete. Here the sample spans tens of thousands of clones, 70% to 80% being singletons. The source was peripheral blood, collected from a patient treated with radiotherapy plus ipilimumab. The receptors were gathered from a human donor with non-small cell lung cancer who had stable disease on radiotherapy plus ipilimumab. Both conserved end residues are trimmed from each CDR3.

cdr3_length | v_call | cdr3_aa
13 | TRBV6-5 | ASSQQGASTGELF
13 | TRBV7-9 | ASSTREKDTGELF
14 | TRBV9 | ASSVTSGGNTGELF
11 | TRBV2 | ADGQGIRDTQY
13 | TRBV7-4 | ASSFGTVYNSPLH
11 | TRBV28 | ASVRGQGIFLT
11 | TRBV5-1 | ASSLVGAETQY
11 | TRBV2 | ASSDRGTYEQY
10 | TRBV6-5 | ASSYAGSPLH
12 | TRBV10-3 | AIRDRGLNTEAF
15 | TRBV2 | ASSVRYLPSSLGTQY
13 | TRBV9 | ASSARQGRTDTQY
11 | TRBV7-3 | ASSQGFGYGYT
13 | TRBV27 | ATRRGGGDSYEQY
9 | TRBV2 | ASLDRVGYT
9 | TRBV5-6 | ASSFSYEQY
12 | TRBV5-1 | ASSLSTTYNEQF
11 | TRBV6-6 | ASSPQGGQPQH
12 | TRBV13 | ASSKRGYNEKLF
14 | TRBV2 | ASSATGLAGRGEQF
13 | TRBV30 | AWSVARKMSETQY
9 | TRBV20-1 | SARPQETQY
12 | TRBV2 | ASSGIREDYGYT
13 | TRBV4-1 | ASSRTSGSYNEQF
15 | TRBV7-2 | ASSLAHYGTANEKLF
9 | TRBV2 | AGDRYNEQF
13 | TRBV2 | ASNKGGSGANVLT
13 | TRBV6-5 | ASSYSEGSGNTIY
17 | TRBV15 | ATSRDLGTGDRFSEKLF
14 | TRBV5-1 | ASSTTTGRGTDTQY
11 | TRBV6-1 | ASGGTGNTEAF
13 | TRBV14 | ASSLPGTGLYEQY